This T cell receptor beta chain derives from a study of early T cells in non-severe SARS-CoV-2 infection. On the study more broadly: Sequencing of bulk RNA from unsorted whole blood was done, without chain pairing.

A remark on this clonotype: Its antigen is still unknown.

Study findings and constraints: The matching step, a VDJdb search, favored anti-spike CD8 responses and missed private and CD4 specificities.

Trimming took off 1 base at V and 5 bases at J, with 11 bases between the two ends. CDR3 length equals 14 residues. CDR1 and CDR2 (germline): LNHNV, YYDKDF (reference sequence). Tagging with unique molecular identifiers was applied to individual cDNA molecules. MiXCR, run by TCRdb on the 5' RACE reads, gives a single entry per CDR3 protein. The table shows approximately 83,000 distinct CDR3 sequences, with about 14% occurring only once. The chain uses TRBV15 and TRBJ1-1; D is unclear. This receptor was obtained from an adult who was a healthcare worker with PCR-confirmed SARS-CoV-2 infection or an uninfected control (not recorded which). The sequenced sample was whole blood. The CDR3 is CATSRGGGITEAFF. DNA of the CDR3: TGTGCCACCAGCAGAGGAGGAGGGATAACTGAAGCTTTCTTT.